This T cell receptor (beta chain) was sequenced during a study of blood T cell repertoires in COVID-19. Study background: Researchers got acute and convalescent COVID-19 samples from the United States, Italy and Spain. Sample material is recorded as cDNA or gDNA derived from T cells, B-cell-depleted T cells, or PBMCs.

Germline assignment: CDR1 KGHDR and CDR2 SFDVKD. Trimming removed 6 bases from V and 2 bases from J; junction bases left unmatched: 5. CDR3 length: 15 amino acids. As originally analysed: Cell counts per sample came from amplifying reference gene primers. Repertoires were generated with immunoSEQ multiplex PCR, while TCRdb's copy carries only in-frame clones and drops some. Clonal size and the V and J genes are those of that table, whereas D and trimming came from the DNA. The table includes around 290,000 clones, around 89% detected once. This chain links TRBV24-1 with TRBJ2-3; 9 bases agree with TRBD2. The TCR comes from a man between 40 and 49 years old with acute or convalescent COVID-19. Source material: peripheral blood. CDR3 in DNA: TGTGCCACCAGTTGGCCTAGCGGGGACACAGATACGCAGTATTTT. Translation gives CATSWPSGDTDTQYF.